The 29 T cell receptor beta chains given below trace back to one sample, sequenced in a study of human thymus T cells. Here immunoSEQ multiplex PCR was the method, and the copy in TCRdb shows in-frame clones only, minus some. The table records tens of thousands of clones, nearly 95% of them present only once. The sequenced material came from blood. Receptors originate from a boy in the first two years of life with a congenital heart defect but otherwise immunologically healthy.

The chain combines TRBV6-6 with TRBJ1-6; 9 nucleotides agree with TRBD1. The J segment lost 6 bases and the V segment lost 4 bases, leaving 1 base of the junction unmatched. The germline V gene encodes CDR1 MNHNY and CDR2 SVGAGI (reference sequence). The CDR3 runs to 14 residues. The CDR3 loop is CASSLGQGNSPLHF. The CDR3 DNA reads as TGTGCCAGCAGTTTGGGACAGGGTAATTCACCCCTCCACTTT.

This clone occurred a few times. The J gene is TRBJ1-1, the V gene TRBV6-5; D perhaps matches TRBD1 (6 bases). V was pared by 6 bases and J by 1 base, with 6 bases between. This CDR3 has 12 residues. In germline, CDR1 is MNHEY, CDR2 SVGAGI. CDR3 residues: CASRDRNTEAFF. The CDR3 DNA reads as TGTGCCAGCAGGGACAGGAACACTGAAGCTTTCTTT.

This clone was picked up a small number of times. The rearrangement uses TRBV2 and TRBJ1-2, with D unclear. The V end lost 1 base, the J end lost 12 bases, and 15 bases lay between the germline ends. The CDR3 has 13 amino acids. Per germline, CDR1 SNHLY and CDR2 FYNNEI. The CDR3 nucleotides read TGTGCCAGCAGTGAAGGCAGCCCCCGAACGGACACCTTC. Protein sequence: CASSEGSPRTDTF.

This sequence joins TRBV23-1 and TRBJ1-3; D not certain. TRBV23-1 is an ORF, and what it does is uncertain. V lost 2 bases, J lost 0 bases, and 8 bases lay in between. The CDR3 has 15 amino acids. Here the CDR3 reads CASSQKQCSGNTIYF. CDR3 coding DNA: TGCGCCAGCAGTCAAAAACAGTGCTCTGGAAACACCATATATTTT.

The chain couples TRBV21-1 to TRBJ2-1; TRBD2 is the table's D call and was not checked against the DNA. TRBV21-1 is labeled a pseudogene. This CDR3 is built from 16 residues. CDR3 DNA sequence: TGTGCCAGCAGCAAATCTTGGCCTAGCGGGGGGAATGAGCAGTTCTTC. Its protein product is CASSKSWPSGGNEQFF.

The V gene is TRBV28, the J gene TRBJ1-5, with 7 bases fitting TRBD1. The CDR3 is made up of 15 amino acids. From germline, CDR1 is MDHEN and CDR2 SYDVKM. J lost 3 bases, V lost 4 bases, and 6 bases had no gene match. The CDR3 reads CASSSPGQINQPQHF. The CDR3 bases are TGTGCCAGCAGTTCGCCGGGACAGATCAATCAGCCCCAGCATTTT. The whole variable domain, filled in from reference TRBV28 and TRBJ1-5, reads DVKVTQSSRYLVKRTGEKVFLECVQDMDHENMFWYRQDPGLGLRLIYFSYDVKMKEKGDIPEGYSVSREKKERFSLILESASTNQTSMYLCASSSPGQINQPQHFGDGTRLSIL.

This clone appeared a single time. The chain employs TRBV5-1 and TRBJ2-3; 8 bases fit TRBD1. J lost 3 bases, V lost 1 base, and 10 bases had no gene match. This CDR3 is built from 17 residues. Germline CDR1 and CDR2: SGHRS and YFSETQ. CDR3 region: CASSLKKGDRGTDTQYF. The CDR3 DNA is TGCGCCAGCAGCTTGAAAAAGGGAGACAGGGGAACAGATACGCAGTATTTT.

The chain employs TRBV6-5 and TRBJ2-3; tentatively, D is TRBD2 (6 bases). Germline CDR1 reads MNHEY; CDR2 reads SVGAGI. Trimming cost V 8 bases and J 6 bases, with 15 bases left between them. The CDR3 extends over 13 amino acids. CDR3 in DNA: TGTGCCAGCGCGCGTATTGGGGGGGATACGCAGTATTTT. Encoded protein: CASARIGGDTQYF.

The chain joins TRBV7-9 to TRBJ1-2; D is unclear. V lost 8 bases, J lost 6 bases, and 10 bases lay in between. Germline CDR1 is SEHNR and CDR2 is FQNEAQ (reference sequence). CDR3 length: 11 amino acids. In DNA form, the CDR3 reads TGTGCCAGCGGTCCGTGGGATGGCTACACCTTC. Its translation: CASGPWDGYTF.

The chain employs TRBV5-6 and TRBJ2-1; D is unclear. V was cut by 3 bases and J by 7 bases, with 8 bases left in between. Germline assignment: CDR1 SGHDT and CDR2 YYEEEE. The CDR3 has 12 amino acids. The CDR3 DNA sequence: TGTGCCAGCAGCTCAGGAAAGAATGAGCAGTTCTTC. This encodes CASSSGKNEQFF.

V usage is TRBV28 and J usage is TRBJ1-1; perhaps TRBD1 as D (5 bases). Germline CDR1 is MDHEN and CDR2 is SYDVKM. CDR3 length: 17 residues. V lost 2 bases to trimming and J lost 4 bases, with 20 bases between them. The CDR3 nucleotides read TGTGCCAGCAGTTTACTCGTCAGGGCAAGGGTGGGCACTGAAGCTTTCTTT. Residues: CASSLLVRARVGTEAFF.

The rearrangement links TRBV21-1 to TRBJ2-7; the listed D gene, TRBD1, was not tested against the DNA. TRBV21-1 is flagged as a pseudogene. The CDR3 sequence is 12 residues long. CDR3 in DNA: TGTGCCAGCAGCAAAGACACCTACGAGCAGTACTTC. It is translated as CASSKDTYEQYF.

This chain uses TRBV4-2 with TRBJ1-5; no firm D call. With 0 bases removed from V and 0 bases from J, the gap between germline ends came to 3 bases. This CDR3 has 14 amino acids. Germline values: CDR1 LGHNA, CDR2 YNFKEQ. CDR3 in amino acids: CASSQETSNQPQHF. Written as DNA, the CDR3 is TGTGCCAGCAGCCAAGAGACTAGCAATCAGCCCCAGCATTTT.

The chain has TRBV4-1 and TRBJ2-6; D possibly corresponds to TRBD1 (6 bases). The ends were cut back, 3 bases at V and 0 bases at J, with 6 bases in the middle. CDR1 and CDR2 (germline): MGHRA, YSYEKL. This CDR3 contains 15 residues. The CDR3 DNA reads as TGCGCCAGCAGCCAGACAGGCTCTGGGGCCAACGTCCTGACTTTC. It encodes CASSQTGSGANVLTF.

The V call is TRBV30, the J call TRBJ2-3, with 8 bases fitting TRBD2. V was clipped by 0 bases and J by 9 bases; unmatched bases: 2. Per germline, CDR1 GTSNPN and CDR2 SVGIG (reference sequence). The CDR3 has 12 amino acids. The CDR3 region is CAWSVGGATQYF. CDR3 nucleotide sequence: TGTGCCTGGAGTGTCGGGGGGGCCACGCAGTATTTT.

This sequence joins TRBV28 and TRBJ1-2, with D perhaps TRBD1 (5 bases). CDR1 and CDR2 (germline): MDHEN, SYDVKM. The CDR3 has 14 residues. The ends were cut back, 6 bases at V and 4 bases at J, with 15 bases in the middle. The DNA of the CDR3 is TGTGCCAGCAGCCCCCCTCAGGGTAGCTATGGCTACACCTTC. Residues: CASSPPQGSYGYTF.

V usage is TRBV6-4 and J usage is TRBJ2-2; 9 bases line up with TRBD2. With V trimmed by 4 bases and J by 5 bases, 14 bases remained unmatched. The CDR3 length is 18 residues. The germline V gene has CDR1 MRHNA and CDR2 SNTAGT. CDR3: CASSVESRGGLGTGELFF. CDR3 DNA: TGTGCCAGCAGTGTTGAATCGCGGGGGGGCCTGGGTACCGGGGAGCTGTTTTTT.

DNA for the CDR3: TGTGCCAGCAGCTTAGGGGGGACTAGCGGGATAGATACGCAGTATTTT. It specifies CASSLGGTSGIDTQYF. V is TRBV7-9 and J is TRBJ2-3; 13 bases match TRBD2. In germline, CDR1 is SEHNR, CDR2 FQNEAQ (reference sequence). The V gene end was trimmed by 1 base and the J gene end by 5 bases; junction bases not matched to a gene: 3. The CDR3 runs to 16 residues.

The chain is built from TRBV5-1 and TRBJ2-4; TRBD2 matches at 13 bases. Trimming cost V 4 bases and J 4 bases; bases outside gene matches: 8. CDR1 and CDR2 (germline): SGHRS, YFSETQ. This CDR3 contains 17 residues. CDR3 sequence (DNA): TGCGCCAGCAGCCAGGTGGGACTAGCGGGGACTAAAAACATTCAGTACTTC. Encoded protein: CASSQVGLAGTKNIQYF. The whole variable domain, remainder taken from reference TRBV5-1 and TRBJ2-4, is KAGVTQTPRYLIKTRGQQVTLSCSPISGHRSVSWYQQTPGQGLQFLFEYFSETQRNKGNFPGRFSGRQFSNSRSEMNVSTLELGDSALYLCASSQVGLAGTKNIQYFGAGTRLSVL.

This chain connects TRBV5-4 to TRBJ2-5, with TRBD2 matching over 13 bases. Germline V gives CDR1 SGHNT, CDR2 YYREEE (reference sequence). The CDR3 runs 20 residues. Unmatched junction bases numbered 25, after V lost 7 bases and J lost 7 bases. The DNA for the CDR3 is TGTGCCAGCCGATCTAAACCTGGGGCTACGGGACTAGCGGGGCTGCCGACCCAGTACTTC. Encoded protein: CASRSKPGATGLAGLPTQYF.

The chain couples TRBV7-2 to TRBJ1-1; D is ambiguous. Trimming took 2 bases from V and 9 from J, leaving 10 bases between them. CDR1 and CDR2 from the germline V gene are SGHTA and FQGNSA. The CDR3 runs to 12 residues. CDR3 sequence (DNA): TGTGCCAGCAGCTTATCTTCGGGAAAAGCTTTCTTT. Amino acid sequence: CASSLSSGKAFF.

This chain links TRBV21-1 with TRBJ1-6. TRBV21-1 is an annotated pseudogene. The CDR3 extends over 12 amino acids. Here the CDR3 DNA reads TGTGCCATTCGCCCCCGGAATTCACCCCTCCACTTT. As protein: CAIRPRNSPLHF.

The chain joins TRBV6-5 to TRBJ2-5; tentative D call: TRBD1 (7 bases). Germline CDR1 reads MNHEY; CDR2 reads SVGAGI. Trimming left V 0 bases short and J 4 bases short, with 12 bases between. The CDR3 spans 15 residues. Here the CDR3 reads CASSYSGGGRETQYF. The CDR3 region has the DNA TGTGCCAGCAGTTACTCCGGAGGGGGCCGAGAGACCCAGTACTTC.

The rearrangement uses TRBV9 and TRBJ2-1; unclear D gene. The length of the CDR3 is 15 residues. The V gene's germline CDR1 is SGDLS and CDR2 YYNGEE. Trimming stripped 0 bases from V and 2 bases from J, with 9 bases between. CDR3 DNA: TGTGCCAGCAGCGTAGAGGGTAGCACCTACAATGAGCAGTTCTTC. Translating gives CASSVEGSTYNEQFF. Full variable domain (rest looked up from reference TRBV9 and TRBJ2-1): DSGVTQTPKHLITATGQRVTLRCSPRSGDLSVYWYQQSLDQGLQFLIQYYNGEERAKGNILERFSAQQFPDLHSELNLSSLELGDSALYFCASSVEGSTYNEQFFGPGTRLTVL.

The chain combines TRBV10-3 with TRBJ2-7; D is uncertain. The germline gives CDR1 ENHRY, CDR2 SYGVKD. Trimming pared 3 bases from V and 4 bases from J, leaving 4 bases between. The CDR3 sequence is 11 residues long. In nucleotides, the CDR3 is TGTGCCATCAGTGACAGGTACGAGCAGTACTTC. This sequence encodes CAISDRYEQYF.

This chain connects TRBV27 to TRBJ1-6; no clear D gene. Germline assignment: CDR1 MNHEY and CDR2 SMNVEV (reference sequence). V was clipped by 2 bases and J by 9 bases, with 11 bases between them. This CDR3 contains 14 residues. The CDR3 bases are TGTGCCAGCAGTTTAGCGGCTACGCCTTCACCCCTCCACTTT. Protein: CASSLAATPSPLHF.

J is TRBJ1-3 and V is TRBV28; TRBD1 matches at 7 bases. This CDR3 is built from 14 residues. Germline V CDR1 and CDR2: MDHEN, SYDVKM. V was pared by 6 bases and J by 4 bases, with 6 bases of the junction left unmatched. The CDR3 loop is CASSNRGAGNTIYF. In nucleotides, the CDR3 is TGTGCCAGCAGCAACAGGGGAGCCGGAAACACCATATATTTT.

This clone appeared once. The chain links TRBV5-4 to TRBJ1-2; D gene ambiguous. This CDR3 has 12 residues. Deletions cut 0 bases from V and 8 bases from J, with 8 bases between. The germline gives CDR1 SGHNT, CDR2 YYREEE (reference sequence). CDR3 loop: CASSLAGGGYTF. The CDR3 coding sequence is TGTGCCAGCAGCTTGGCCGGAGGGGGCTACACCTTC.

The CDR3 DNA sequence: TGCGCCAGCAGTTTGGACACTGAAGCTTTCTTT. Protein product: CASSLDTEAFF. This chain connects TRBV4-1 to TRBJ1-1, with D uncertain. The CDR3 extends over 11 amino acids. CDR1 and CDR2 from the germline V gene are MGHRA and YSYEKL. The V and J ends lost 6 bases and 3 bases respectively, with 5 bases between them.